This TCR beta chain comes out of a study of early T cells in non-severe SARS-CoV-2 infection. TCRdb recomputed calls from the 5' RACE reads with MiXCR, one row per CDR3 protein. The sample records more than 55,000 distinct CDR3 sequences, 5.5% to 7% being singletons. This clonotype occurred many times. The CDR3 runs 16 residues. V lost 5 bases to trimming and J lost 4 bases; unmatched junction nucleotides: 9. CDR1 SGHTA and CDR2 FQGNSA come from the germline V gene. The clonotype was recovered from an adult who was a healthcare worker with PCR-confirmed SARS-CoV-2 infection or an uninfected control (not recorded which). V is TRBV7-2 and J is TRBJ2-2; 8 nucleotides align to TRBD2. Material: whole blood, obtained at baseline. Here the CDR3 DNA reads TGTGCCAGCAGCAAGCGGGCACGGGAGGGCACCGGGGAGCTGTTTTTT. Its protein product is CASSKRAREGTGELFF.